The present entry profiles one T cell receptor beta chain with its context. The target antigen is unknown. The source of the sample is a study of shared clonotypes between healthy human individuals. Study summary: The study enrolled a couple of women and three men aged 18 to 49. Each donor had three CD4 naive, three CD4 memory, two CD8 naive and one CD8 memory plate. Study results and caveats: Clonotypes that were shared across a handful of donors made up 4.5% to 5% of naive CD4 clonotypes.

Germline-derived CDR1 and CDR2 are SEHNR and FQNEAQ (reference sequence). The CDR3 contains 14 residues. The ends lost 2 bases at V and 4 bases at J; junction bases unmatched: 4. Only in-frame clones appear in the TCRdb table, and some are missing; sequencing was by immunoSEQ multiplex PCR. The sample shows about 2.3 million clones, just under 95% of them seen only once. Donors were healthy HIV-negative adults without recent acute infections or vaccinations. Sequencing was carried out using naive CD4+ T cells from PBMCs. Described subset: CD45RA+ positively selected. The receptor was isolated from a man aged 18 to 29 in good health. Some clones in this sample may be carry-over from other donors' samples. V and J are TRBV7-9 and TRBJ1-1; 7 bases match TRBD1. CDR3 sequence (DNA): TGTGCCAGCAGCTTACAGGGGGTTGGCACTGAAGCTTTCTTT. The encoded protein is CASSLQGVGTEAFF.